This T cell receptor beta chain was documented in a study of shared clonotypes between healthy human individuals. General study findings and limits: Having only a few donors restricted how much genetic and exposure-history diversity was captured. An expected dependence of interdonor clonotype sharing on sequencing depth was noted. Clonotypes that were shared across four donors made up about 4.5% of naive CD4 clonotypes.

It was across several immunoSEQ plates that each subset's genomic DNA was evenly split. Assay: immunoSEQ multiplex PCR; the TCRdb copy retains only in-frame clones and omits some. The sample has fewer than 100,000 clones, around two thirds seen once. V lost 0 bases and J 0 bases, leaving 9 bases between the germline ends. The CDR3 has 15 amino acids. Germline V gives CDR1 SGDLS, CDR2 YYNGEE. Note on this clone: Its antigen remains unknown.

V and J are TRBV9 and TRBJ2-5; D might be TRBD1 (5 bases). This clonotype originated in a man aged 25-40 years in good health. Input material: memory CD8+ T cells sorted from blood. Subset in this sample: CD45RO+ cells pooled with CCR7-negative TemRA cells. CDR3 in amino acids: CASSVGSGNQETQYF. The CDR3 DNA sequence: TGTGCCAGCAGCGTAGGGTCAGGGAACCAAGAGACCCAGTACTTC. Full variable domain (remainder filled in from reference TRBV9 and TRBJ2-5): DSGVTQTPKHLITATGQRVTLRCSPRSGDLSVYWYQQSLDQGLQFLIQYYNGEERAKGNILERFSAQQFPDLHSELNLSSLELGDSALYFCASSVGSGNQETQYFGPGTRLLVL.